Detailed here is one T cell receptor (beta chain). Its target is unknown. This record comes from a study of cytomegalovirus exposure and HLA in healthy donors. Unmatched junction bases numbered 5, after V lost 2 bases and J lost 2 bases. Germline assignment: CDR1 SGHVS and CDR2 FNYEAQ. The CDR3 runs 17 residues. PCR was performed using 60 Vbeta and 13 Jbeta primers. Clones were read by immunoSEQ multiplex PCR, and TCRdb kept only the in-frame ones, dropping some. This table holds roughly 120,000 clones, about 66% found once. Overall study results and limits: An assumption of roughly uniform sequencing depth across donors underlay the presence/absence analyses.

The sequence was obtained from a man aged 25-40 years in good health and CMV-seropositive. Sequencing was performed on PBMCs. J is TRBJ2-1 and V is TRBV7-6; 11 bases agree with TRBD2. CDR3 amino acids: CASSLNLAGGPYNEQFF. The CDR3 DNA reads as TGTGCCAGCAGCTTAAATCTAGCGGGAGGCCCCTACAATGAGCAGTTCTTC.